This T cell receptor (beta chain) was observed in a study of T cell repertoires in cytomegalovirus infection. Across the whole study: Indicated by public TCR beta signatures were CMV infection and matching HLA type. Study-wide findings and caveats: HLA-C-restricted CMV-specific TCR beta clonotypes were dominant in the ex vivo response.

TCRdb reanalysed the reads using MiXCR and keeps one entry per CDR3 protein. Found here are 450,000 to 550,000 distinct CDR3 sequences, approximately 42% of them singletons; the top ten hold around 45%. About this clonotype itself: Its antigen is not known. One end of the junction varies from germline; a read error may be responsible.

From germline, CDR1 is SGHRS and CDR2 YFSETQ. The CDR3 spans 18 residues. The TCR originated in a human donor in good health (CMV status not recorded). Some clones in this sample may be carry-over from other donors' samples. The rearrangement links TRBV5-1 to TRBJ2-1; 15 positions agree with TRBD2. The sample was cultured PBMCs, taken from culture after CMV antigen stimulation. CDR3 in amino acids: CASSAGLAGGFSYNEQFF. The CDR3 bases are TGCGCCAGCAGCGCGGGACTAGCGGGGGGATTCTCCTATAATGAGCAGTTCTTC.